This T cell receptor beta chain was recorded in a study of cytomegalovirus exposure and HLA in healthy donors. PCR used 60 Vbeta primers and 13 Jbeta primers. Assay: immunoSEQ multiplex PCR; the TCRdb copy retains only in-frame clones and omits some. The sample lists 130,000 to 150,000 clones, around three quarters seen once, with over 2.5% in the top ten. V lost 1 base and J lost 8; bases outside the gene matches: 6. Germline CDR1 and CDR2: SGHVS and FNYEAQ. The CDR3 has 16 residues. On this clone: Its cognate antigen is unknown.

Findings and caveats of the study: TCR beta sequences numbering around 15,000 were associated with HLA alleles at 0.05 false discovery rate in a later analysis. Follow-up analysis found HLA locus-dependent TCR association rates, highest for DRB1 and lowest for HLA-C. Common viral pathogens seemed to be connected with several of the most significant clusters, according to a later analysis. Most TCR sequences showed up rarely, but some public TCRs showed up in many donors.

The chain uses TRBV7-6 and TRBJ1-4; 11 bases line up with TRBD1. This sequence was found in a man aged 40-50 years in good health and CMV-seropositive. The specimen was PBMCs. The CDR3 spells CASSLGGQGAGEKLFF. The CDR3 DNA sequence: TGTGCCAGCAGCTTAGGAGGACAGGGGGCAGGGGAAAAACTGTTTTTT.